This TCR beta chain stems from a study of cytomegalovirus exposure and HLA in healthy donors. Overall study context: Earlier, 200 million or so T cells were analyzed, and about 100 million unique TCR beta sequences were found among them. Study-wide findings and caveats: TCR beta chain V- and J-gene trimming was linked, in a later analysis, to a missense variant in DCLRE1C.

In germline, CDR1 is LNHDA, CDR2 SQIVND (reference sequence). CDR3 length: 14 amino acids. V was cut by 6 bases and J by 7 bases, with 18 bases left in between. As for this clone: Its antigen remains unknown.

The PCR was carried out with 60 Vbeta primers and 13 Jbeta primers. Only in-frame clones appear in the TCRdb table, and some are missing; sequencing was by immunoSEQ multiplex PCR. The sample contains about 170,000 clones, 82% of which appear only once. The sample was PBMCs. The source of this sequence is a male donor in good health and CMV-seronegative. This chain joins TRBV19 and TRBJ2-5, with D tentatively TRBD1 (5 bases). CDR3 DNA: TGTGCCAGTAGCCTACAGGCAGAAAAGGGGACCCAGTACTTC. Translating it yields CASSLQAEKGTQYF.